Below, 4 T cell receptor beta chains from the same sample are listed, as sequenced in a study of T-cell memory formation after mild COVID-19 (dated by TCRdb to the early 2020s). Library preparation used 5' RACE. The data were produced on an Illumina NovaSeq 6000. TCRdb reanalyzed the raw reads on its own, using fastp at Q25 for trimming and MiXCR for clone calling, and kept in-frame beta chains. CDR3 protein sequences are deduplicated, and each keeps its most common genes and DNA. The sample table contains 450,000 to 650,000 distinct CDR3 sequences; only one count was recorded for under 20% of them. The ten largest clones capture approximately 12% of the sample. Sample: PBMCs or a T cell subset sorted from them (not recorded which). These receptors originate from an adult woman who had mild COVID-19 (a few samples of this study predate the infection). The sample titles of this study are shuffled in the database, so cell type and time point are left out; the donor was told from shared clones.

The genes are TRBV18 and TRBJ1-2, with a tentative D call TRBD1 (5 bases). Trimming stripped 3 bases from V and 3 bases from J, with 14 bases between. Looked up from germline, CDR1 is KGHSH and CDR2 is LQKENI. There are 15 residues in the CDR3. The CDR3 spells CASSPDPGRYYGYTF. In DNA form, the CDR3 reads TGTGCCAGCTCACCCGACCCAGGGAGATACTATGGCTACACCTTC. Variable domain in full (rest from reference TRBV18 and TRBJ1-2): NAGVMQNPRHLVRRRGQEARLRCSPMKGHSHVYWYRQLPEEGLKFMVYLQKENIIDESGMPKERFSAEFPKEGPSILRIQQVVRGDSAAYFCASSPDPGRYYGYTFGSGTRLTVV.

J is TRBJ1-2 and V is TRBV24-1, with a weak D call TRBD1 (5 bases). CDR1 and CDR2 from the germline V gene are KGHDR and SFDVKD. The CDR3 runs 14 residues. The V end lost 3 bases, the J end lost 4 bases, and 11 bases lay between the germline ends. The chain's CDR3 is CATSDPGRPYGYTF. The CDR3 DNA reads TGTGCCACCAGTGATCCGGGACGTCCCTATGGCTACACCTTC.

This chain connects TRBV5-6 to TRBJ1-2, with no clear D. V lost 5 bases and J lost 3, with 11 bases in between. There are 13 residues in the CDR3. CDR1 is SGHDT and CDR2 is YYEEEE in the germline V gene. CDR3 bases: TGTGCCAGCAGTCCCGGGATTCACTATGGCTACACCTTC. Translated, it gives CASSPGIHYGYTF.

This clonotype was found many times. The rearrangement uses TRBV5-1 and TRBJ2-3; D is perhaps TRBD2 (6 bases). Germline CDR1 SGHRS, CDR2 YFSETQ. The CDR3 is made up of 16 amino acids. With 0 bases removed from V and 1 base from J, the gap between germline ends came to 12 bases. CDR3 DNA sequence: TGCGCCAGCAGCTTGGCCATCGGCGGGGGCACAGATACGCAGTATTTT. Protein product: CASSLAIGGGTDTQYF.